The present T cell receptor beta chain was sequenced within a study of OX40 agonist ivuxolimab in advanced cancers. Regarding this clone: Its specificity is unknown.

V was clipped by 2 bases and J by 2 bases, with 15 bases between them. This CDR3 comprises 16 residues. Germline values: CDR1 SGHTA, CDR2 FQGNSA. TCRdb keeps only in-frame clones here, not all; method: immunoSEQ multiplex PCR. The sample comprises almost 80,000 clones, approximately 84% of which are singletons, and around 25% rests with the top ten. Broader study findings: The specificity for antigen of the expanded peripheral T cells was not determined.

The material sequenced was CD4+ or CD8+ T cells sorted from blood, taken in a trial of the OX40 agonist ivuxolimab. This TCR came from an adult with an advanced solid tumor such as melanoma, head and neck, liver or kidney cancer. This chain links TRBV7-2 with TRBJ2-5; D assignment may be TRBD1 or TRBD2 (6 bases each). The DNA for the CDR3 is TGTGCCAGCAGCTTAAATGCGGGACACCTACAAGAGACCCAGTACTTC. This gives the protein CASSLNAGHLQETQYF.